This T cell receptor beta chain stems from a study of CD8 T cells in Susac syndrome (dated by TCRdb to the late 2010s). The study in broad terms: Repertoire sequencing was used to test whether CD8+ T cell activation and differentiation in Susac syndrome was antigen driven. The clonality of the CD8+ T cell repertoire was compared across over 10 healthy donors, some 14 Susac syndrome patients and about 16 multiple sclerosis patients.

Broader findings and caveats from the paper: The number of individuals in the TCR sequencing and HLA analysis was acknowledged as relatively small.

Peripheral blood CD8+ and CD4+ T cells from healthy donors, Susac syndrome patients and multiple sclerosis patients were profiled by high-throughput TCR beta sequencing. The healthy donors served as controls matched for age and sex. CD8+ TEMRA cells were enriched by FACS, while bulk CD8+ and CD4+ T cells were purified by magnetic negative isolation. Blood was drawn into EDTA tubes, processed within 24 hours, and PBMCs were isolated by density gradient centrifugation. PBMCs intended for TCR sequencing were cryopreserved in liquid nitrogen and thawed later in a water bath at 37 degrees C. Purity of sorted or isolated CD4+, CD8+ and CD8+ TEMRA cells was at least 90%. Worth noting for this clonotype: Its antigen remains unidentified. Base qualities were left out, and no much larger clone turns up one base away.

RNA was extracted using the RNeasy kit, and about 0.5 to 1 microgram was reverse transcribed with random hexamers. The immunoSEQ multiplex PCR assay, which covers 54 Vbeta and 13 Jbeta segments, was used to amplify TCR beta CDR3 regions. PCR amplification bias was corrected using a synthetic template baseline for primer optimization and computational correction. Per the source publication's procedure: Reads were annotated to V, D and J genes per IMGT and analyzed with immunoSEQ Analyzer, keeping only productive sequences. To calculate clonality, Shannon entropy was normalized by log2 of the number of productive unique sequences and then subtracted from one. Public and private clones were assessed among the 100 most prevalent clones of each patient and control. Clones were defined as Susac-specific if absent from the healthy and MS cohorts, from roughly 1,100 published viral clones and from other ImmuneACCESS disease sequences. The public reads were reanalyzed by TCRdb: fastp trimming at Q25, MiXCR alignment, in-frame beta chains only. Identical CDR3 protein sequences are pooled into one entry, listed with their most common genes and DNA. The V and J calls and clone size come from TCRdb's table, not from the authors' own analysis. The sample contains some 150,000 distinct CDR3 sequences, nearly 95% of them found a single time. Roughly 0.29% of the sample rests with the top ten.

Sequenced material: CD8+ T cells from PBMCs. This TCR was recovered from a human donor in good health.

Here the CDR3 is given as CASSPKVGYEQYF. The DNA sequence reads TGCGCCAGCAGCCCAAAAGTCGGGTACGAGCAGTACTTC. The sequence is built from TRBV4-3 and TRBJ2-7; the D gene is not confidently resolved. From the cysteine through the phenylalanine, the CDR3 covers 13 amino acids. Of all the DNA, just the CDR3 is kept, 39 bases in frame from base 1. V lost 4 bases and J lost 4 bases; the stretch between them is 11 bases long. The germline V gene sets CDR1 to LGHNA and CDR2 to YSLEER.